This TCR beta chain was recovered during a study of blood T cell repertoires in COVID-19. Source study methods: Cell counts per sample came from amplifying reference gene primers. TCRdb keeps only in-frame clones here, not all; method: immunoSEQ multiplex PCR. V, J and clone size are those of that table, while D and trimming were read from the DNA. The sample lists approximately 31,000 clones; 80% to 90% were seen once. The J segment lost 1 base and the V segment lost 5 bases, leaving 5 bases of the junction unmatched. CDR3 length: 16 residues. Germline values: CDR1 SNHLY, CDR2 FYNNEI. The specimen sequenced was peripheral blood. This receptor was identified in a woman aged 80 or older with active or convalescent COVID-19. The V and J genes are TRBV2 and TRBJ1-1, with 12 nucleotides matching TRBD1. The CDR3 DNA follows: TGTGCCAGCAGTTGGGACAGGGGGCAACCGAACACTGAAGCTTTCTTT. Residues: CASSWDRGQPNTEAFF.